A single sample gave rise to the 22 T cell receptor beta chains below, sequenced in a study of CD4+ T cells in melanoma. Method: immunoSEQ multiplex PCR; TCRdb's copy keeps in-frame clones and lacks some. The table shows about 50,000 clones, with 89% occurring only once. Sample: peripheral blood. The receptor source for this set is a human donor with melanoma.

The CDR3 nucleotides are TGCGCCAGCAGCCAAGATCCGTCCCCCTCCCTTCGTGGCTACACCTTC. Its protein is CASSQDPSPSLRGYTF. The J gene is TRBJ1-2, the V gene TRBV4-1; D ambiguous. Trimming removed 0 bases at V and 7 bases at J, with 18 bases between. Germline lookup yields CDR1 MGHRA and CDR2 YSYEKL. The CDR3 length is 16 residues.

The rearrangement joins TRBV5-1 to TRBJ2-2, with D unclear. CDR1 and CDR2 (germline): SGHRS, YFSETQ. Trimming left V 2 bases short and J 4 bases short, with 12 bases between. The CDR3 length is 15 residues. CDR3 protein: CASSFYSLPTGELFF. The CDR3 coding sequence is TGCGCCAGCAGCTTCTACAGTCTCCCCACCGGGGAGCTGTTTTTT. The full variable domain, its missing parts supplied by reference TRBV5-1 and TRBJ2-2, is KAGVTQTPRYLIKTRGQQVTLSCSPISGHRSVSWYQQTPGQGLQFLFEYFSETQRNKGNFPGRFSGRQFSNSRSEMNVSTLELGDSALYLCASSFYSLPTGELFFGEGSRLTVL.

This chain links TRBV14 with TRBJ1-1; D is unclear. The germline CDR1 and CDR2 sequences are SGHDN and FVKESK. CDR3 length equals 19 residues. V was pared by 0 bases and J by 1 base, with 21 bases between. CDR3 region: CASSQDVATVGRQNTEAFF. CDR3 in DNA: TGTGCCAGCAGCCAAGATGTCGCAACCGTAGGACGGCAGAACACTGAAGCTTTCTTT.

The J gene is TRBJ1-2, the V gene TRBV6-1; D is possibly TRBD1 (6 bases). Germline lookup yields CDR1 MNHNS and CDR2 SASEGT. This CDR3 region has 12 residues. V lost 4 bases to trimming and J lost 5 bases, with 8 bases between them. CDR3 DNA sequence: TGTGCCAGCAGTGCACAGGGATATGGCTACACCTTC. It specifies CASSAQGYGYTF.

The chain carries TRBV27 and TRBJ2-7; no definite D call. Germline CDR1 is MNHEY and CDR2 is SMNVEV (reference sequence). Between the trimmed V and J ends, which lost 5 bases and 6 bases, there was a span of 14 bases. The length of the CDR3 is 13 residues. DNA of the CDR3: TGTGCCAGCAGTCCGACACAGCTAGGCGAGCAGTACTTC. It specifies CASSPTQLGEQYF.

This sequence joins TRBV6-6 and TRBJ2-1; 11 bases are a match to TRBD2. The CDR3 length is 15 residues. The junction had 6 bases not matched to a gene; V was cut back by 6 bases and J by 5 bases. The germline V gene encodes CDR1 MNHNY and CDR2 SVGAGI (reference sequence). The CDR3 nucleotides are TGTGCCAGCAGCCGTGCTAGCGGGGGGAACAATGAGCAGTTCTTC. The encoded protein is CASSRASGGNNEQFF.

The chain employs TRBV28 and TRBJ1-5; D is possibly TRBD1 (5 bases). The CDR3 is 12 residues long. V gave up 8 bases and J gave up 5 bases, with 10 bases separating them. Germline V lookup: CDR1 MDHEN, CDR2 SYDVKM. CDR3 nucleotide sequence: TGTGCCAGCGTGGGGACTCATCAGCCCCAGCATTTT. Protein sequence: CASVGTHQPQHF.

The genes are TRBV6-4 and TRBJ1-2; D not resolved. The CDR3 is 15 residues long. Per the germline V gene, CDR1 is MRHNA and CDR2 is SNTAGT. V was clipped by 0 bases and J by 2 bases, with 10 bases between them. Here the CDR3 reads CASSDSSDGNYGYTF. The CDR3 DNA follows: TGTGCCAGCAGTGACTCGTCAGACGGAAACTATGGCTACACCTTC.

This chain connects TRBV14 to TRBJ2-7, with D possibly matching TRBD1 (6 bases). The ends were cut back, 4 bases at V and 2 bases at J, with 15 bases in the middle. This CDR3 is built from 15 residues. Germline-derived CDR1 and CDR2 are SGHDN and FVKESK. The CDR3, as DNA: TGTGCCAGCAGCCGAGGGGGACGGCCCCCCTACGAGCAGTACTTC. Residues: CASSRGGRPPYEQYF.

The rearrangement joins TRBV4-3 to TRBJ1-3; no clear D. V shed 1 base and J shed 3 bases, with 7 bases lying between them. Germline CDR1 LGHNA, CDR2 YSLEER. This CDR3 contains 14 residues. CDR3: CASSQANSGNTIYF. CDR3 bases: TGCGCCAGCAGCCAAGCGAACAGTGGAAACACCATATATTTT.

This chain links TRBV5-6 with TRBJ2-3, with D perhaps matching TRBD2 (5 bases). Germline values: CDR1 SGHDT, CDR2 YYEEEE. Between the trimmed V and J ends, which lost 4 bases and 4 bases, there was a span of 7 bases. The CDR3 runs to 12 residues. In nucleotides, the CDR3 is TGTGCCAGCAGCCTGGACTCAGATACGCAGTATTTT. Its protein is CASSLDSDTQYF.

The genes are TRBV19 and TRBJ1-5; D is ambiguous. Trimming took 3 bases from V and 6 from J, leaving 6 bases between them. Per germline, CDR1 LNHDA and CDR2 SQIVND (reference sequence). CDR3 length equals 12 residues. This CDR3 is CASSILSQPQHF. CDR3 DNA: TGTGCCAGTAGTATTCTGAGTCAGCCCCAGCATTTT.

This clone was seen more than once but under ten times. The rearrangement joins TRBV7-9 to TRBJ1-5; tentative D call: TRBD1 (5 bases). This CDR3 comprises 12 residues. The ends were cut back, 5 bases at V and 9 bases at J, with 11 bases in the middle. In germline, CDR1 is SEHNR, CDR2 FQNEAQ (reference sequence). CDR3 bases: TGTGCCAGCAGCCTCACAGGCGGGCCCCAGCATTTT. Translated, it gives CASSLTGGPQHF.

The chain links TRBV10-3 to TRBJ2-5, with TRBD1 identical over 8 bases. The end of the DNA fits TRBJ2-7 better, so the J call may be wrong. The CDR3 consists of 15 residues. Germline V gives CDR1 ENHRY, CDR2 SYGVKD. CDR3: CAISTDRGRSYEQYF. The CDR3 region has the DNA TGTGCCATCAGTACTGACAGGGGAAGGTCCTACGAGCAGTACTTC.

The CDR3 is CASSPLTGDETQYF. In DNA form, the CDR3 reads TGTGCCAGCAGCCCACTGACGGGGGATGAGACCCAGTACTTC. The V gene is TRBV7-2, the J gene TRBJ2-5; maybe TRBD2 (6 bases). This CDR3 comprises 14 residues. The germline V gene encodes CDR1 SGHTA and CDR2 FQGNSA. The V gene lost 5 bases and the J gene lost 5 bases, with 15 bases spanning the gap. Variable domain in full (rest from reference TRBV7-2 and TRBJ2-5): GAGVSQSPSNKVTEKGKDVELRCDPISGHTALYWYRQSLGQGLEFLIYFQGNSAPDKSGLPSDRFSAERTGGSVSTLTIQRTQQEDSAVYLCASSPLTGDETQYFGPGTRLLVL.

This rearrangement joins TRBV9 to TRBJ1-3; no definite D call. The CDR3 covers 15 residues. Trimming took off 5 bases at V and 0 bases at J, with 12 bases between the two ends. Germline lookup yields CDR1 SGDLS and CDR2 YYNGEE. The chain's CDR3 is CASREGYGSGNTIYF. DNA of the CDR3: TGTGCCAGCAGGGAGGGATATGGCTCTGGAAACACCATATATTTT.

The chain couples TRBV30 to TRBJ1-3, with 7 bases aligning to TRBD1. The CDR3 extends over 16 amino acids. Trimming took 0 bases from V and 1 from J; bases not matched to a gene: 6. CDR1 and CDR2 from the germline V gene are GTSNPN and SVGIG (reference sequence). CDR3 region: CAWSVIGGLSGNTIYF. CDR3 nucleotide sequence: TGTGCCTGGAGTGTAATAGGGGGCCTATCTGGAAACACCATATATTTT.

The chain employs TRBV6-1 and TRBJ1-2, with TRBD1 matching over 9 bases. The V gene's germline CDR1 is MNHNS and CDR2 SASEGT. The CDR3 is 15 residues long. V shed 2 bases, J shed 8 bases, and the junction held 9 bases outside the gene matches. CDR3 bases: TGTGCCAGCAGTGAAAGGGTACAGGGGGCGAGAGGCTACACCTTC. Its translation: CASSERVQGARGYTF.

This clone was observed a single time. This sequence joins TRBV5-1 and TRBJ2-5, with TRBD1 matching over 8 bases. V trimming: 3 bases; J trimming: 4 bases; junction bases outside the gene matches: 5. From germline, CDR1 is SGHRS and CDR2 YFSETQ. The CDR3 has 14 residues. Here the CDR3 reads CASSSRQGLETQYF. CDR3 DNA sequence: TGCGCCAGCAGCTCCAGACAGGGGTTAGAGACCCAGTACTTC.

The chain combines TRBV11-2 with TRBJ1-1, with D perhaps TRBD1 (6 bases). CDR3 length: 17 residues. V dropped 0 bases and J dropped 5 bases, with 19 bases sitting between them. Germline V gene sequence: CDR1 SGHAT, CDR2 FQNNGV. CDR3 bases: TGTGCCAGCAGCTTAGATCAGCTGGCAGGGGATAGGACTGAAGCTTTCTTT. This gives the protein CASSLDQLAGDRTEAFF. The variable domain in full, completed from reference TRBV11-2 and TRBJ1-1, reads EAGVAQSPRYKIIEKRQSVAFWCNPISGHATLYWYQQILGQGPKLLIQFQNNGVVDDSQLPKDRFSAERLKGVDSTLKIQPAKLEDSAVYLCASSLDQLAGDRTEAFFGQGTRLTVV.

This clone showed up just once. The CDR3 DNA reads as TGTGCCAGCAGCGCACAGGGGAATGTACATCAGCCCCAGCATTTT. Protein sequence: CASSAQGNVHQPQHF. The rearrangement uses TRBV9 and TRBJ1-5, with 7 bases fitting TRBD1. There are 15 residues in the CDR3. Germline CDR1 is SGDLS and CDR2 is YYNGEE. J gave up 5 bases and V 3 bases, and 8 bases lay outside the gene matches.

The table lists this clone with a count of one. The chain couples TRBV7-8 to TRBJ2-7; no definite D call. CDR3 length equals 15 residues. In germline, CDR1 is SGHVS, CDR2 FQNEAQ. V gave up 1 base and J gave up 0 bases, with 10 bases separating them. The CDR3 reads CASSLELGSSYEQYF. The CDR3 nucleotides read TGTGCCAGCAGCTTAGAGCTGGGAAGCTCCTACGAGCAGTACTTC.